This T cell receptor (beta chain) was obtained from a study of cytomegalovirus exposure and HLA in healthy donors (dated by TCRdb to 2016 to 2017). Regarding the research as a whole: The 550 to 750 repertoires of the first cohort and the 120 validation repertoires were produced on the same platform, according to a later analysis. High-throughput TCR immunosequencing, statistical association of individual TCRs with disease status, and machine learning were combined to predict cytomegalovirus infection status. Besides the first cohort of roughly 660 subjects, a separate validation cohort made up of roughly 130 different subjects was used. The aim of the study was to test whether cataloging public T cell receptors could identify signatures of past pathogen exposure. Broad study findings and their caveats: The classifier was reported to diagnose cytomegalovirus status with high specificity and sensitivity in both the original cohort and the validation cohort. In the study, about 150 TCR beta chains were listed as associated with cytomegalovirus. In vitro tests confirmed that three of the cytomegalovirus-associated TCR beta chains recognize cytomegalovirus antigens. While some public TCRs were present in many individuals, most TCR sequences turned up only very rarely across donors. The authors suggested that the approach could potentially be extended to other disease states and immunological phenotypes. The validation cohort had no HLA typing available for a later analysis, so co-occurrence within that cohort was assessed over all 120 or so repertoires. Subsequent analysis determined that TCRs grouped into clusters in the first cohort also showed a tendency toward co-occurrence across the 90 to 150 validation repertoires, and 85% to 95% of cluster scores exceeded 0.

The library was generated by the immunoSEQ multiplex PCR assay. As for the authors' bioinformatics: A statistical classification framework was developed to diagnose cytomegalovirus status using the catalog of TCR beta chain sequences. TCRdb limited this immuneACCESS table to in-frame rearrangements with V and J called. A share of clones is missing; checked studies link under half to unresolved V genes, and the rest is unexplained. V, J and clone size derive from that table, while D and trimming were established from the DNA sequence. The sample has about 240,000 clones on record, 86% of them singletons. The top ten constitute 1% to 1.5% of the sample. Details on this clone: It has no known antigen specificity. There are no base qualities to consult, and no much larger clone falls within one base.

Its CDR3 holds 11 amino acids, cysteine through phenylalanine. The only DNA kept is the CDR3, 33 bases in frame from the first base. The junction carries 6 bases between V and J, which are trimmed by 4 bases and 3 bases respectively. Via the germline V gene, CDR1 is SQVTM and CDR2 ANQGSEA. Separate from the approximately 670-subject first cohort, the validation cohort of some 130 subjects was the group to which the donors belonged. The rearranged chain carries TRBV29-1 and TRBJ1-1; TRBD1 is a weak D gene call, 6 bases matching. The sequence derives from a woman aged 30 to 39 in good health and CMV-seropositive. The sequenced sample was PBMCs. CDR3 region: CSVAGDTEAFF. The sequenced DNA: TGCAGCGTTGCAGGGGACACTGAAGCTTTCTTT.